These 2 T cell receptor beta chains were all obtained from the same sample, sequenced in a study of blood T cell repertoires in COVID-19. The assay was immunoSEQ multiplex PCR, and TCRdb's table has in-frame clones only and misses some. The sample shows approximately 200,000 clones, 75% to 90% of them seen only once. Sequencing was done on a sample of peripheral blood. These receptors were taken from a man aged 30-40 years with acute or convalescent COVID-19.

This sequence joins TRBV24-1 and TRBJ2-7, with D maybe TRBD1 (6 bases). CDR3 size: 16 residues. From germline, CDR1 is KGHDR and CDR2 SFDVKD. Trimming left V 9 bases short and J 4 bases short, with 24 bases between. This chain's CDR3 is CATFSGGHQQPYEQYF. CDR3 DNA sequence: TGTGCCACCTTCTCTGGGGGCCATCAACAACCTTACGAGCAGTACTTC.

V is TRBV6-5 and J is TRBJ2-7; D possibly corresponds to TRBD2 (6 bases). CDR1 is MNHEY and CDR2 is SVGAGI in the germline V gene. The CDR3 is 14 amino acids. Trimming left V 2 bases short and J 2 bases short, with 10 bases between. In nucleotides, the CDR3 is TGTGCCAGCAGTTACGGCCGCGGGGCCTACGAGCAGTACTTC. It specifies CASSYGRGAYEQYF.